Included here is one T cell receptor beta chain sequence, with context. It lacks a known antigen. Per-base quality was not reported, and no clone a single base away is much larger than it. This sample was taken from a study of OX40 agonist ivuxolimab in advanced cancers. Notes on the research overall: Ivuxolimab was a fully human IgG2 agonistic monoclonal antibody targeting the costimulatory receptor OX40 (CD134). Intravenous ivuxolimab was administered to patients every 2 weeks at six dose levels: 0.01, 0.1, 0.3, 1.5, 3 and 10 mg/kg. Among the roughly 50 dose-escalation patients, roughly 20 had hepatocellular carcinoma, roughly 15 melanoma, 9 renal cell carcinoma and 9 head and neck cancer. In the dose-escalation cohort, 70% to 85% of patients were male, and the mean age was approximately 60 years, with a range of roughly 23 to 85. Patients were allowed to have had prior anti-PD-1, anti-PD-L1 or anti-CTLA-4 therapy, and 30% to 40% of the dose-escalation patients had been treated with checkpoint inhibitors. Partial responses were achieved by three dose-escalation patients, of whom one had hepatocellular carcinoma and two had cutaneous melanoma. Peripheral TCRbeta sequencing was intended to test whether TCR sequence diversity was altered and clonal T-cell expansion was caused by ivuxolimab. The monotherapy dose-escalation portion (N = 52 patients) of the phase I ivuxolimab trial is reported in the paper.

Genomic DNA was isolated from the sorted cells so that the TCRbeta CDR3 region could be sequenced. TCRbeta CDR3 regions were sequenced using the immunoSEQ Assay. Here the immuneACCESS table is served through TCRdb, limited to in-frame sequences with V and J called. Missing clones are a known gap in these copies; in checked studies unresolved V genes cover under half, and the rest lacks a known reason. The sample data list roughly 63,000 clones, and 70% to 90% of these were observed just once. Clones ranked in the top ten supply approximately 1.2% of the sample. The CDR3 numbers 13 residues from cysteine through phenylalanine. Here the CDR3 DNA is all that survives: 39 bases in frame from base 1. V loses 2 bases of germline sequence and J loses 4 bases, and the interval between the two ends is 7 bases. CDR1 and CDR2, looked up from the germline V gene (reference sequence), are MNHEY and SMNVEV. The trial excluded patients who had a history of autoimmune disease or were on systemic immunosuppression. Peripheral blood for TCR sequencing was collected from all dose cohorts at baseline, on cycle 4 day 1, and on cycle 7 day 1. Samples were obtained from an open-label, multicenter, first-in-human phase I dose-escalation trial of ivuxolimab. Adults with locally advanced or metastatic melanoma, renal cell carcinoma, hepatocellular carcinoma or head and neck squamous cell carcinoma were enrolled in the trial. Before TCR sequencing, CD4+ and CD8+ T cells were separately sorted from peripheral blood.

Study-wide conclusions, independent of this receptor: The antigen specificity of the peripheral T cells that underwent clonal expansion was not determined. Low levels of normalized T-cell clonal expansion were also shown by some nonresponding patients. In the 0.1-3.0 mg/kg groups, partial responders were among the patients with the lowest normalized peripheral clonal expansion, particularly in CD8+ T cells. At doses of 0.1 to 3.0 mg/kg, clonal expansion of both CD4+ and CD8+ blood T cells was observed from baseline to week 6. On average, CD8+ T cells showed more expanded clones than CD4+ T cells after ivuxolimab.

The rearranged chain carries TRBV27 and TRBJ2-3, with the D gene not confidently named. This sample comprised CD4+ or CD8+ T cells sorted from blood, obtained in a trial of the OX40 agonist ivuxolimab. The TCR was taken from an adult with an advanced solid tumor such as melanoma, head and neck, liver or kidney cancer. CDR3 reads: CASSLSKADTQYF. The sequenced DNA: TGTGCCAGCAGTTTAAGTAAAGCAGATACGCAGTATTTT.